The rows below give T cell receptor beta chains drawn from one sample of a study of T cells in Graves' hyperthyroidism and ophthalmopathy. TCRdb called the multiplex PCR reads again in MiXCR, with one record for every CDR3 protein. The sample carries a few hundred thousand distinct CDR3 sequences, less than 15% recorded once. Material for sequencing was blood. These receptors all stem from a woman aged 40 to 50 with Graves' hyperthyroidism that later progressed to Graves' ophthalmopathy. Both conserved end residues are part of each CDR3. A D gene is named only where the DNA matches it firmly. For some rows the clone size is stated as once, few or many, or as a class when expanded; others skip it.

j_call: TRBJ2-3; d_call: TRBD1; v_call: TRBV5-6; clone_size: .; cdr3_nt: TGTGCCAGCAGCTTGGGGACAGGGGTCCAAGGTACGCAGTATTTT; cdr3_aa: CASSLGTGVQGTQYF
j_call: TRBJ2-3; d_call: .; v_call: TRBV28; clone_size: few; cdr3_nt: TGTGCCAGCAGTCTGAGGGTGGGCTGGAGCACAGATACGCAGTATTTT; cdr3_aa: CASSLRVGWSTDTQYF
j_call: TRBJ1-5; d_call: TRBD1; v_call: TRBV6-5; clone_size: .; cdr3_nt: TGTGCCAGCAGTTACTCCCTTAGCGGGACAGGAAGCAGGGAGGATCAGCCCCAGCATTTT; cdr3_aa: CASSYSLSGTGSREDQPQHF
j_call: TRBJ1-3; d_call: TRBD1; v_call: TRBV2; clone_size: many; cdr3_nt: TGTGCCAGCAGGATTGGGACAGCCGGAAACACCATATATTTT; cdr3_aa: CASRIGTAGNTIYF
j_call: TRBJ1-2; d_call: TRBD1; v_call: TRBV6-6; clone_size: many; cdr3_nt: TGTGCCAGCAGTTACCCCGGGACAGGGGGAGACTACACCTTC; cdr3_aa: CASSYPGTGGDYTF
j_call: TRBJ2-5; d_call: .; v_call: TRBV12-3/TRBV12-4; clone_size: many; cdr3_nt: TGTGCCAGCAGTTTAACCCCCCCAGGATACCAATGGGCCCAAGAGACCCAGTACTTC; cdr3_aa: CASSLTPPGYQWAQETQYF
j_call: TRBJ1-5; d_call: .; v_call: TRBV10-3; clone_size: many; cdr3_nt: TGTGCCATCAGTGGGGCGGGTCAGCCCCAGCATTTT; cdr3_aa: CAISGAGQPQHF
j_call: TRBJ2-3; d_call: .; v_call: TRBV3-1; clone_size: many; cdr3_nt: TGTGCCAGCAGCCAAGTGGGGGCTAGCACAGATACGCAGTATTTT; cdr3_aa: CASSQVGASTDTQYF
j_call: TRBJ1-2; d_call: TRBD1; v_call: TRBV28; clone_size: few; cdr3_nt: TGTGCCAGCAGTGCCGGGACAGGGTTAATCTATGGCTACACCTTC; cdr3_aa: CASSAGTGLIYGYTF
j_call: TRBJ1-5; d_call: .; v_call: TRBV12-3/TRBV12-4; clone_size: many; cdr3_nt: TGTGCCAGCAGTTTTAGACAGACCAATCAGCCCCAGCATTTT; cdr3_aa: CASSFRQTNQPQHF
j_call: TRBJ1-2; d_call: .; v_call: TRBV6-6; clone_size: many; cdr3_nt: TGTGCCAGCAGTTACTCTAGACAGACGCAGGGATATGGCTACACCTTC; cdr3_aa: CASSYSRQTQGYGYTF
j_call: TRBJ1-3; d_call: .; v_call: TRBV12-3/TRBV12-4; clone_size: many; cdr3_nt: TGTGCCAGCAGTTTCCAAGAAGGAAACACCATATATTTT; cdr3_aa: CASSFQEGNTIYF
j_call: TRBJ2-1; d_call: TRBD1; v_call: TRBV20-1; clone_size: many; cdr3_nt: TGCAGTGCTAGAGACGGGACAGGGCCCTACAATGAGCAGTTCTTC; cdr3_aa: CSARDGTGPYNEQFF
j_call: TRBJ2-6; d_call: .; v_call: TRBV14; clone_size: many; cdr3_nt: TGTGCCAGCAGCCCAGTAATTAGTTCTGGGGCCAACGTCCTGACTTTC; cdr3_aa: CASSPVISSGANVLTF
j_call: TRBJ2-1; d_call: TRBD2; v_call: TRBV28; clone_size: many; cdr3_nt: TGTGCCAGCAGTCGACTAGCGGGAGGTGCGAATGAGCAGTTCTTC; cdr3_aa: CASSRLAGGANEQFF